What follows describes a single T cell receptor (beta chain). This sample is part of a study of shared T cell receptors in the human thymus. The method was immunoSEQ multiplex PCR; TCRdb's version includes in-frame clones alone and lacks a portion of them. In the table there are about 540,000 clones, approximately 80% of which are singletons. Germline V CDR1 and CDR2: MDHEN, SYDVKM. V trimming: 6 bases; J trimming: 8 bases; junction bases outside the gene matches: 6. The CDR3 extends over 13 amino acids. These same records also appear under a second study, on human thymus T cells. That publication notes: Healthy Finnish infants undergoing corrective surgery for congenital heart defects were the donors. Thymic tissue was derived from resections collected during corrective heart surgery. Related research examined unrelated individuals and reported that their thymic repertoires overlapped highly.

This clonotype was obtained from a boy younger than two with a congenital heart defect. Sequencing input: thymocytes. The chain recombines TRBV28 with TRBJ2-1, with 8 positions matching TRBD2. The CDR3 bases are TGTGCCAGCAGACTCCCCGGGGGGGATGAGCAGTTCTTC. Residues: CASRLPGGDEQFF.